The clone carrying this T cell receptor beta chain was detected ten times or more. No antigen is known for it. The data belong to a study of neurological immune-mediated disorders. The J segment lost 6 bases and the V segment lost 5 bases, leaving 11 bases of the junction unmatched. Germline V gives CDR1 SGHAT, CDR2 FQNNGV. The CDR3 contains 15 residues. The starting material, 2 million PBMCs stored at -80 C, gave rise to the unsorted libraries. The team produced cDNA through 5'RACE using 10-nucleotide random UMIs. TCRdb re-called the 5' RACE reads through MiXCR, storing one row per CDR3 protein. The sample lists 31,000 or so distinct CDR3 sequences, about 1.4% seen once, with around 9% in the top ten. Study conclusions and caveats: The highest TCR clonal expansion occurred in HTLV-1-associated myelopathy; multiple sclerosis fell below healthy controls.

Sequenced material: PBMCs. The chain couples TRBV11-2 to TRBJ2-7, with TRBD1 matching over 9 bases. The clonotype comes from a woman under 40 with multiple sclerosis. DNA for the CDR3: TGTGCCAGCAGCGGGCCCGGGACAGGGAATGTCGAGCAGTACTTC. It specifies CASSGPGTGNVEQYF.